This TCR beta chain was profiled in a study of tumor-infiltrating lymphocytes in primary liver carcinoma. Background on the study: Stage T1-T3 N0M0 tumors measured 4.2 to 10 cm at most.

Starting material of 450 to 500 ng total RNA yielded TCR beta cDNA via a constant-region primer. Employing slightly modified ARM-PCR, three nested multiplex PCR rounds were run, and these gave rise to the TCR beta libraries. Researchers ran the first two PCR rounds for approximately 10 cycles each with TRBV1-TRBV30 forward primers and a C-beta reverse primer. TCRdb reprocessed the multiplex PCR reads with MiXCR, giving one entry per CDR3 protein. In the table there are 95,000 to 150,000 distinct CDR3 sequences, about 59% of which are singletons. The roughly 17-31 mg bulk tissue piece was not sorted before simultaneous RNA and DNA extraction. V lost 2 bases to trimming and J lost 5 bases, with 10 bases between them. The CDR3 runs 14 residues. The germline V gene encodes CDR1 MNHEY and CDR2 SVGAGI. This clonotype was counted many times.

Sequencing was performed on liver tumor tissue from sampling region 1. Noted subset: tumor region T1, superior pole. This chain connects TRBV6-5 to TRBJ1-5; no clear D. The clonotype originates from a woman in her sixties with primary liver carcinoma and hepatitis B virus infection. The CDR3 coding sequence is TGTGCCAGCAGTTACACCTCCAAGTATCAGCCCCAGCATTTT. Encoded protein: CASSYTSKYQPQHF.